The rows below give T cell receptor beta chains drawn from one sample of a study of cytomegalovirus exposure and HLA in healthy donors. The table came from immunoSEQ multiplex PCR; TCRdb's copy has only in-frame clones and leaves some out. Here the sample spans fewer than 75,000 clones, 75% being singletons. What was sequenced was PBMCs. These receptors all stem from an older man in good health and CMV-seronegative. Both conserved end residues are part of each CDR3. The D gene is left open where the match is weak. Where a row states a size, it is once, few, many or the class of an expanded clone; other rows omit it.

>13|NA|TRBV6-5|TRBJ2-2|NA
TGTGCCAGCAGGCGGGACTCAACCGGGGAGCTGTTTTTT
CASRRDSTGELFF
>16|NA|TRBV19|TRBJ1-1|NA
TGTGCCAGTAGACGGGATTCGGGATATATGAACACTGAAGCTTTCTTT
CASRRDSGYMNTEAFF
>13|NA|TRBV30|TRBJ2-1|NA
TGTGCCTGGAGTGTACAGGCGCCCAATGAGCAGTTCTTC
CAWSVQAPNEQFF
>14|NA|TRBV15|TRBJ1-6|NA
TGTGCCACCAGCAGAGATCCGGATAATTCACCCCTCCACTTT
CATSRDPDNSPLHF
>14|NA|TRBV11-2|TRBJ2-7|NA
TGTGCCAGCAGCTTTCAGCCGGGGGACTACGAGCAGTACTTC
CASSFQPGDYEQYF
>16|NA|TRBV23-1|TRBJ2-2|TRBD2
TGCGCCAGCAGTCAACCGCGACTAGCGGGACACGGGGAGCTGTTTTTT
CASSQPRLAGHGELFF
>13|NA|TRBV5-4|TRBJ1-3|NA
TGTGCCAGCAGCTTGCCAGGGGGAAACACCATATATTTT
CASSLPGGNTIYF
>14|NA|TRBV7-2|TRBJ2-1|NA
TGTGCCAGCAGCTTAGTATCGGGGTACAATGAGCAGTTCTTC
CASSLVSGYNEQFF
>12|NA|TRBV28|TRBJ2-3|NA
TGTGCCAGCACAGGTAGCACAGATACGCAGTATTTT
CASTGSTDTQYF
>14|NA|TRBV7-9|TRBJ1-1|TRBD1
TGTGCCAGCAGCCAAAACAGGGGGAACACTGAAGCTTTCTTT
CASSQNRGNTEAFF
>14|NA|TRBV5-1|TRBJ2-5|NA
TGCGCCAGCAGCTTCTCAAGGACAGAAGAGACCCAGTACTTC
CASSFSRTEETQYF
>14|few|TRBV4-3|TRBJ2-7|TRBD2
TGCGCCAGCAGCCAAGAGCTAGCGGGCCACGAGCAGTACTTC
CASSQELAGHEQYF
>15|NA|TRBV2|TRBJ1-4|NA
TGTGCCAGCAGTGTGTTTGCAGGCCTTAATGAAAAACTGTTTTTT
CASSVFAGLNEKLFF
>14|NA|TRBV2|TRBJ2-6|NA
TGTGCCACGACGCGGGGGCACGGGGCCAACGTCCTGACTTTC
CATTRGHGANVLTF
>16|once|TRBV5-6|TRBJ1-3|NA
TGTGCCAGCAGCCTTTTGGGCGTAACCTCTGGAAACACCATATATTTT
CASSLLGVTSGNTIYF
>15|NA|TRBV2|TRBJ1-1|NA
TGTGCCAGCAGTGAACAGGGCGCTCGGAACACTGAAGCTTTCTTT
CASSEQGARNTEAFF
>15|NA|TRBV5-1|TRBJ1-1|NA
TGCGCCAGCAGCCGGCTACAACAGAGGAACACTGAAGCTTTCTTT
CASSRLQQRNTEAFF
>13|NA|TRBV7-7|TRBJ2-7|TRBD2
TGTGCTAGCAGCTTTGAGCGGGGGTACGAGCAGTACTTC
CASSFERGYEQYF
>15|once|TRBV5-1|TRBJ2-1|NA
TGCGCCAGCAGCTTGCTTAGCGAGGCCTACAATGAGCAGTTCTTC
CASSLLSEAYNEQFF
>15|NA|TRBV11-2|TRBJ2-1|NA
TGTGCCAGCAGCTTTCAGCAGGGTTGGGGCAATGAGCAGTTCTTC
CASSFQQGWGNEQFF
>17|once|TRBV6-1|TRBJ1-2|TRBD1
TGTGCCAGCAGAGAAGGGGACAGCACAGTTAGGGCTAATGGCTACACCTTC
CASREGDSTVRANGYTF
>14|NA|TRBV7-8|TRBJ1-1|NA
TGTGCCAGCAGCCCCTCGCGGAGGGTCACTGAAGCTTTCTTT
CASSPSRRVTEAFF
>15|NA|TRBV6-5|TRBJ2-7|NA
TGTGCCAGCAGCGGTAGCGGAGCGGGTCAGGACGAGCAGTACTTC
CASSGSGAGQDEQYF
>15|NA|TRBV5-1|TRBJ1-6|NA
TGCGCCAGCAGCTTGGTTGCAGAGGCTAATTCACCCCTCCACTTT
CASSLVAEANSPLHF
>15|once|TRBV10-3|TRBJ1-6|TRBD1
TGTGCCATCAGTGCCTCCGGGACAGTTAATTCACCCCTCCACTTT
CAISASGTVNSPLHF
>16|NA|TRBV13|TRBJ1-6|NA
TGTGCCAGCAGCCCCGAGGGAGGGGCGTATAATTCACCCCTCCACTTT
CASSPEGGAYNSPLHF
>14|NA|TRBV15|TRBJ2-7|NA
TGTGCCACCAGCAGAGACCAGGGCCCGTACGAGCAGTACTTC
CATSRDQGPYEQYF
>13|NA|TRBV7-2|TRBJ1-6|TRBD1
TGTGCCAGCAGCTCGCCGGACAGGCCCCCTTTGCACTTT
CASSSPDRPPLHF
>12|NA|TRBV7-2|TRBJ2-3|NA
TGTGCCAGCAGCCCCAACACAGATACGCAGTATTTT
CASSPNTDTQYF
>11|once|TRBV2|TRBJ1-4|NA
TGTGCCAGCAGCCCCTCTGTGAAACTGTTTTTT
CASSPSVKLFF
>14|NA|TRBV5-1|TRBJ2-3|NA
TGCGCCAGCAGCAACGGACTTAACACAGATACGCAGTATTTT
CASSNGLNTDTQYF
>14|NA|TRBV9|TRBJ2-3|NA
TGTGCCAGCAGCTTCCCGGAGGGCACAGATACGCAGTATTTT
CASSFPEGTDTQYF
>15|NA|TRBV27|TRBJ1-4|NA
TGTGCCAGCAGTTTATCGGGGCAGCCTAAAGAAAAACTGTTTTTT
CASSLSGQPKEKLFF
>16|NA|TRBV14|TRBJ2-3|TRBD2
TGTGCCAGCAGCCTCCGACTAGCGGGGCCCACAGATACGCAGTATTTT
CASSLRLAGPTDTQYF
>14|NA|TRBV9|TRBJ2-3|NA
TGTGCCAGCAGCTTATCACAAGGGGCAGATACGCAGTATTTT
CASSLSQGADTQYF
>13|NA|TRBV19|TRBJ1-2|TRBD1
TGTGCCAGTACCCCCGGGACAGATTATGGCTACACCTTC
CASTPGTDYGYTF
>14|NA|TRBV7-9|TRBJ1-1|NA
TGTGCCAGCAGCATACAGGGTAGCGGGACTGAAGCTTTCTTT
CASSIQGSGTEAFF
>14|NA|TRBV5-1|TRBJ1-6|TRBD1
TGCGCCAGCAGCCTGGGACAGAGGGGGTCACCCCTCCACTTT
CASSLGQRGSPLHF
>13|NA|TRBV7-9|TRBJ1-1|NA
TGTGCCAGCAGCTTAGTCCCCGAGTCTGAAGCTTTCTTT
CASSLVPESEAFF
>13|NA|TRBV6-5|TRBJ1-5|TRBD1
TGTGCCAGCAGAGACAGGGGGAATCAGCCCCAGCATTTT
CASRDRGNQPQHF
>15|NA|TRBV4-3|TRBJ2-7|NA
TGCGCCAGCAGCCAAGAAAGGGACAATTCCTACGAGCAGTACTTC
CASSQERDNSYEQYF
>13|few|TRBV5-4|TRBJ1-3|TRBD1
TGTGCCAGCAGCTCGGACAGGGACAACACCATATATTTT
CASSSDRDNTIYF
>13|NA|TRBV28|TRBJ1-4|NA
TGTGCCAGCAGTTTACTCGGGAGGGAAAAACTGTTTTTT
CASSLLGREKLFF
>14|NA|TRBV5-1|TRBJ2-7|NA
TGCGCCAGCAGCTTGGGTGGGGGACAATACGAGCAGTACTTC
CASSLGGGQYEQYF
>14|NA|TRBV18|TRBJ2-7|NA
TGTGCCAGCTCACCAGGTAGCGGTCCCGGCGAGCAGTACTTC
CASSPGSGPGEQYF
>12|NA|TRBV18|TRBJ2-1|NA
TGTGCCAGCTCATCACCCGTCGAGAATCCCTTCTTC
CASSSPVENPFF
>14|few|TRBV6-5|TRBJ2-6|NA
TGTGCCAGCAGTGAGGGCTCTGGGGCCAACGTCCTGACTTTC
CASSEGSGANVLTF
>17|NA|TRBV19|TRBJ1-5|NA
TGTGCCAGTAGTATAGTGGAGGAGATGAGGTCCAATCAGCCCCAGCATTTT
CASSIVEEMRSNQPQHF
>14|NA|TRBV27|TRBJ1-6|NA
TGTGCCAGCAGTTATCTTTCCTATAATTCACCCCTCCACTTT
CASSYLSYNSPLHF
>14|many|TRBV6-1|TRBJ2-7|TRBD2
TGTGCCATCGCGCTAGCGGGGGAACCCTACGAGCAGTACTTC
CAIALAGEPYEQYF
>14|NA|TRBV6-5|TRBJ2-7|TRBD1
TGTGCCAGCAAAGCGGGACAGGGATCCTACGAGCAGTACTTC
CASKAGQGSYEQYF
>15|NA|TRBV21-1|TRBJ2-5|NA
TGTGCCAGCACCGGACAGGGGGCTGGGGAAGAGACCCAGTACTTC
CASTGQGAGEETQYF
>15|NA|TRBV28|TRBJ2-2|TRBD1
TGTGCCAGCAGTTCACCGGGACAGGGTGGCGGGGAGCTGTTTTTT
CASSSPGQGGGELFF
>15|NA|TRBV9|TRBJ1-1|NA
TGTGCCAGCAGCACCTCACCGGGACAGAACACTGAAGCTTTCTTT
CASSTSPGQNTEAFF
>14|NA|TRBV5-1|TRBJ2-1|TRBD2
TGCGCGACTAGCGGGAGGAGTGGGTACAATGAGCAGTTCTTC
CATSGRSGYNEQFF
>15|NA|TRBV9|TRBJ1-1|TRBD1
TGTGCCAGCAGCGTAAGGGCAGGGGGCAACACTGAAGCTTTCTTT
CASSVRAGGNTEAFF
>15|NA|TRBV6-1|TRBJ1-5|NA
TGTGCCAGCAGTAACGGACAGTATAGCAATCAGCCCCAGCATTTT
CASSNGQYSNQPQHF
>17|NA|TRBV5-6|TRBJ2-4|NA
TGTGCCAGCAGCTTGGGGGTAATGGGGGCTGCCAAAAACATTCAGTACTTC
CASSLGVMGAAKNIQYF
>17|NA|TRBV25-1|TRBJ2-7|TRBD2
TGTGCCAGCAGTGAGAATCCGACTAGCGGGAGTCCCCACGAGCAGTACTTC
CASSENPTSGSPHEQYF
>15|NA|TRBV7-9|TRBJ2-7|TRBD2
TGTGCCAGCAGCTTATTAGCGGGCACGATGTACGAGCAGTACTTC
CASSLLAGTMYEQYF